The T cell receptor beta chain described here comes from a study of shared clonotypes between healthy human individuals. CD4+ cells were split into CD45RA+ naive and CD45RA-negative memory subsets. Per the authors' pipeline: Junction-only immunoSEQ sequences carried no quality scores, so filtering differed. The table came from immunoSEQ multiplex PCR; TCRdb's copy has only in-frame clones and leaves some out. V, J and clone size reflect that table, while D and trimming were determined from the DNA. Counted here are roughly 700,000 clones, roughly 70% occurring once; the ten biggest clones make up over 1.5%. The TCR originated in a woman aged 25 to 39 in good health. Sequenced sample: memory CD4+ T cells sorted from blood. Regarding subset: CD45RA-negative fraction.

The CDR3 region is CASLWSGTEEGYTF. Here the CDR3 DNA reads TGTGCCAGCCTATGGTCCGGGACCGAGGAAGGCTACACCTTC. V usage is TRBV6-1 and J usage is TRBJ1-2, with D perhaps matching TRBD1 (5 bases). V shed 8 bases and J shed 8 bases, with 21 bases lying between them. This CDR3 contains 14 residues. Per the germline V gene, CDR1 is MNHNS and CDR2 is SASEGT.